This T cell receptor beta chain derives from a study of control samples from healthy donors and cancer patients. Generated by immunoSEQ multiplex PCR, the TCRdb table keeps only in-frame clones and is missing some. The table shows about 78,000 clones, with 70% to 90% occurring only once. The CDR3 has 15 residues. Unmatched junction bases numbered 8, after V lost 7 bases and J lost 1 base. CDR1 and CDR2 (germline): MGHDK, SYGVNS. The sample was blood. This chain joins TRBV25-1 and TRBJ1-1, with 8 bases identical to TRBD1. This receptor was identified in a woman aged 55-75 years in good health. For the CDR3, the DNA is TGTGCCAGCACCCCAAGACAGGGGAGGAACACTGAAGCTTTCTTT. This sequence encodes CASTPRQGRNTEAFF.